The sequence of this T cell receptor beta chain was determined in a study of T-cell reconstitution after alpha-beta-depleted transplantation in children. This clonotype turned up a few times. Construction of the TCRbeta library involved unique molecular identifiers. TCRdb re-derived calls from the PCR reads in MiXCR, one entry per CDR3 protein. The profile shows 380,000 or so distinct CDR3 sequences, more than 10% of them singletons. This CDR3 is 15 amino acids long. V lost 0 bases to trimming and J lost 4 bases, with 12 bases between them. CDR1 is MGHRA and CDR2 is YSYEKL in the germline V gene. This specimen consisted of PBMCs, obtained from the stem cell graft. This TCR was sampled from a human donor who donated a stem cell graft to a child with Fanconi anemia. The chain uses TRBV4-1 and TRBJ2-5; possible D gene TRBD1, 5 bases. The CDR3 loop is CASSQEGLIRETQYF. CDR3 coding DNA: TGCGCCAGCAGCCAAGAGGGGCTAATCAGAGAGACCCAGTACTTC.